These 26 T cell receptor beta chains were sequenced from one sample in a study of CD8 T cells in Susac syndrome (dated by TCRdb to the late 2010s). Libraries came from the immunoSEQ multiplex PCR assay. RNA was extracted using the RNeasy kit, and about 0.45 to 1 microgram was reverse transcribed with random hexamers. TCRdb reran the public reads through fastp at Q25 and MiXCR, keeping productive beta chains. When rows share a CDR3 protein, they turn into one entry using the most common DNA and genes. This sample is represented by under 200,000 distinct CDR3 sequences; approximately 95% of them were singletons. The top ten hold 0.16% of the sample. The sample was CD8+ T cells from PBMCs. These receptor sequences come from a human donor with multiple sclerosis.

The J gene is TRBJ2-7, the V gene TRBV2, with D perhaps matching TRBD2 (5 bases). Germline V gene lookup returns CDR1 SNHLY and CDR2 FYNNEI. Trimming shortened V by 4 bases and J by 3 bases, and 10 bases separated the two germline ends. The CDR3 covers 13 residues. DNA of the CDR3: TGTGCCAGCAGTGGGGCAGGAGGCTACGAGCAGTACTTC. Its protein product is CASSGAGGYEQYF.

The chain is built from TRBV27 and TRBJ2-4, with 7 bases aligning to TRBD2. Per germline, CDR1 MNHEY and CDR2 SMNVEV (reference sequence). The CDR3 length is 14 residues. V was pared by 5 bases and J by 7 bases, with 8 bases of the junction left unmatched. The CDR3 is CASSETSRGNIQYF. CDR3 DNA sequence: TGTGCCAGCAGTGAGACTAGCCGGGGGAACATTCAGTACTTC.

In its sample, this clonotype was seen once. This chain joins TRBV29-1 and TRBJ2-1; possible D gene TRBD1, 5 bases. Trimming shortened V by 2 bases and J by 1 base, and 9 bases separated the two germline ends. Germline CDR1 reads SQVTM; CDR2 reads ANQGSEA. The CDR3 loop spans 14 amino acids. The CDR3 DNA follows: TGCAGCGTTGAAAGGACAAGTTCCTACAATGAGCAGTTCTTC. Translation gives CSVERTSSYNEQFF.

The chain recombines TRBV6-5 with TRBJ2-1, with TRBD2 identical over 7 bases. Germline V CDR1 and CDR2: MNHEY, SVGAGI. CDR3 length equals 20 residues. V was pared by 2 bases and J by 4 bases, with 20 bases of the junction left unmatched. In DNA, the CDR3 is TGTGCCAGCAGTTACGCCGTGCAACTTAACCGGGACTATTCATACAATGAGCAGTTCTTC. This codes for CASSYAVQLNRDYSYNEQFF.

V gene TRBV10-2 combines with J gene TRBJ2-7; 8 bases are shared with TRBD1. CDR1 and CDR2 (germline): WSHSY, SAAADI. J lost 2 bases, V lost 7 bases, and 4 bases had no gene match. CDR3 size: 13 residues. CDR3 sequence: CASNDRGPYEQYF. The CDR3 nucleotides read TGCGCCAGCAACGACAGGGGTCCCTACGAGCAGTACTTC.

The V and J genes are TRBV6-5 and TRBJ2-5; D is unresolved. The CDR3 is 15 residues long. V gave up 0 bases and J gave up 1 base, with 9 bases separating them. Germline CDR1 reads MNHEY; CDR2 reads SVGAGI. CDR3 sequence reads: CASSYSGSLQETQYF. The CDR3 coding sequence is TGTGCCAGCAGTTACTCGGGCAGCCTCCAAGAGACCCAGTACTTC.

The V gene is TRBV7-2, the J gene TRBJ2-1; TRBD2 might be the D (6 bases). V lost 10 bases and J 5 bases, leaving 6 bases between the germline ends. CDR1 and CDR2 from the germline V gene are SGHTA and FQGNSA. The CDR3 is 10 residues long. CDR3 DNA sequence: TGTGCCACGGGGGACAATGAGCAGTTCTTC. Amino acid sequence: CATGDNEQFF.

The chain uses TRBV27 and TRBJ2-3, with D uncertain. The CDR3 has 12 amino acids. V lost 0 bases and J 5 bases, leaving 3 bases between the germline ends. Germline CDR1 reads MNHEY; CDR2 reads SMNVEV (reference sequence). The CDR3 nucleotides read TGTGCCAGCAGTTTATCGAGAGATACGCAGTATTTT. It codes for CASSLSRDTQYF.

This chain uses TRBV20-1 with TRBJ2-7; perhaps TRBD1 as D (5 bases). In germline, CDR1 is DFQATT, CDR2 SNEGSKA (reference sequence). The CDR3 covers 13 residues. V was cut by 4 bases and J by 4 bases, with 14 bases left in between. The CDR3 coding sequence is TGCAGTGCTACAGACAGACTCGAGTACGAGCAGTACTTC. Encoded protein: CSATDRLEYEQYF.

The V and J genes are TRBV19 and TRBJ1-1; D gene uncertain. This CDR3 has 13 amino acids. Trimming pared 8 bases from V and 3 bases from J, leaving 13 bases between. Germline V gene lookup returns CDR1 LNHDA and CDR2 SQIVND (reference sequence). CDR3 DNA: TGTGCCAGTGGAACGTTTGAGCACACTGAAGCTTTCTTT. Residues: CASGTFEHTEAFF. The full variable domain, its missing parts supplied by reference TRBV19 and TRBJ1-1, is DGGITQSPKYLFRKEGQNVTLSCEQNLNHDAMYWYRQDPGQGLRLIYYSQIVNDFQKGDIAEGYSVSREKKESFPLTVTSAQKNPTAFYLCASGTFEHTEAFFGQGTRLTVV.

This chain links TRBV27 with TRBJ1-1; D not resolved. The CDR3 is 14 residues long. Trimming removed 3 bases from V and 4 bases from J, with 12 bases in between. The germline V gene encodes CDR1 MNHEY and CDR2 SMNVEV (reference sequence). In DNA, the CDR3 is TGTGCCAGCAGTTTCCCCGGGTCGGTCACTGAAGCTTTCTTT. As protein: CASSFPGSVTEAFF.

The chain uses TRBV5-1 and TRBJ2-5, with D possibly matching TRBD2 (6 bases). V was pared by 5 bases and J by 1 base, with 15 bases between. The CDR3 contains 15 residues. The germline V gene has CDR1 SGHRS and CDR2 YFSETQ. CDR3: CASRMGGAIQETQYF. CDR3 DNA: TGCGCCAGCAGAATGGGGGGAGCTATCCAAGAGACCCAGTACTTC. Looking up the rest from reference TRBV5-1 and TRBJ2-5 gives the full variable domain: KAGVTQTPRYLIKTRGQQVTLSCSPISGHRSVSWYQQTPGQGLQFLFEYFSETQRNKGNFPGRFSGRQFSNSRSEMNVSTLELGDSALYLCASRMGGAIQETQYFGPGTRLLVL.

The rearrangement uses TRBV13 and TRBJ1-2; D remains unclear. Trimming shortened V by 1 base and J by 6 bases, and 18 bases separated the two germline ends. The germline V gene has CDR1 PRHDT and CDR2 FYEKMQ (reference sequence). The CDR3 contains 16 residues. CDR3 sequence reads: CASSLAAADEGNGYTF. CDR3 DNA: TGTGCCAGCAGCTTAGCGGCGGCCGACGAGGGAAATGGCTACACCTTC.

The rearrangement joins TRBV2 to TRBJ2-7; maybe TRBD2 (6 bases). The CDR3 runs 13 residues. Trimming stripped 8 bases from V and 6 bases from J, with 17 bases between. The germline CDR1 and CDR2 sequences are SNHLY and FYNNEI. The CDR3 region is CASLARVWSEQYF. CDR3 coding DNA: TGTGCCAGCCTAGCGAGGGTATGGTCCGAGCAGTACTTC.

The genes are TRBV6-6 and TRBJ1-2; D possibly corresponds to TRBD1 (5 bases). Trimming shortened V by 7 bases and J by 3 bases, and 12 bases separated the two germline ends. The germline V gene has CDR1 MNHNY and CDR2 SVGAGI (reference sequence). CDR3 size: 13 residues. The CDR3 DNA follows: TGTGCCAGCACCATCAGGGAACACTATGGCTACACCTTC. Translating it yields CASTIREHYGYTF.

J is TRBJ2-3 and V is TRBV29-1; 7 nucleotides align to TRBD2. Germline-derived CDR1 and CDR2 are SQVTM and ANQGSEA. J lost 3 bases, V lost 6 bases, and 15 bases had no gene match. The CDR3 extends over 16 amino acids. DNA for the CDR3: TGCAGCGTCCCCCCTAGCGGCCTCCTGGGGACAGATACGCAGTATTTT. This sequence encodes CSVPPSGLLGTDTQYF.

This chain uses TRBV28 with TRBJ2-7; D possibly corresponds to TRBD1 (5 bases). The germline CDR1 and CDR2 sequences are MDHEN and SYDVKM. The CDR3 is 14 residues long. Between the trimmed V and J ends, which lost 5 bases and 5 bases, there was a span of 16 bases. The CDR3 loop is CASSPLAGIHEQYF. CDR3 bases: TGTGCCAGCAGTCCCCTCGCAGGGATCCACGAGCAGTACTTC.

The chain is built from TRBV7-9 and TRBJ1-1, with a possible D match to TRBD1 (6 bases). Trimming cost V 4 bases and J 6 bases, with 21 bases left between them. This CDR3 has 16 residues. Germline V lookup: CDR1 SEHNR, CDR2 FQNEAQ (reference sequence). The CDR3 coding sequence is TGTGCCAGCAGCTCTCTTCAGGGGACAATTGACGCTGAAGCTTTCTTT. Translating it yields CASSSLQGTIDAEAFF. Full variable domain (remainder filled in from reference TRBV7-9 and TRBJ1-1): DTGVSQNPRHKITKRGQNVTFRCDPISEHNRLYWYRQTLGQGPEFLTYFQNEAQLEKSRLLSDRFSAERPKGSFSTLEIQRTEQGDSAMYLCASSSLQGTIDAEAFFGQGTRLTVV.

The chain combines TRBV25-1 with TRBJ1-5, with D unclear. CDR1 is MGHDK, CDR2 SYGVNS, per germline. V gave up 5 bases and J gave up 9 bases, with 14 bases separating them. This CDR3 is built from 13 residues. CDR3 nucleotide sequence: TGTGCCAGCAGTCGACGGGGTTTCTTGCCCCAGCATTTT. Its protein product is CASSRRGFLPQHF.

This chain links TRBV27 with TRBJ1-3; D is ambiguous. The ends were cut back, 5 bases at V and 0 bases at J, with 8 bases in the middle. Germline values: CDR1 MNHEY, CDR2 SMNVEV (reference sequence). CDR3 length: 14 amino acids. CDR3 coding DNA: TGTGCCAGCAGTCCAACCCGCTCTGGAAACACCATATATTTT. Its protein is CASSPTRSGNTIYF.

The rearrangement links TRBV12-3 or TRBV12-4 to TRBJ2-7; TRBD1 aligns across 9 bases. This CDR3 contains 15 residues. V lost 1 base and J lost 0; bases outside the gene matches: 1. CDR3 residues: CASSLGQGVSYEQYF. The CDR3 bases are TGTGCCAGCAGTTTAGGACAGGGGGTCTCCTACGAGCAGTACTTC.

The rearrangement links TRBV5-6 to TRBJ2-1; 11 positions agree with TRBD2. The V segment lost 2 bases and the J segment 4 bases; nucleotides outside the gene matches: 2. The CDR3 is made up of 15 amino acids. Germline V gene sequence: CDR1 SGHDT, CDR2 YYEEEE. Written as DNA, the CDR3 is TGTGCCAGCAGCTTACGACTAGCGGGATACAATGAGCAGTTCTTC. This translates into CASSLRLAGYNEQFF. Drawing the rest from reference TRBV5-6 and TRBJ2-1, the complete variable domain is DAGVTQSPTHLIKTRGQQVTLRCSPKSGHDTVSWYQQALGQGPQFIFQYYEEEERQRGNFPDRFSGHQFPNYSSELNVNALLLGDSALYLCASSLRLAGYNEQFFGPGTRLTVL.

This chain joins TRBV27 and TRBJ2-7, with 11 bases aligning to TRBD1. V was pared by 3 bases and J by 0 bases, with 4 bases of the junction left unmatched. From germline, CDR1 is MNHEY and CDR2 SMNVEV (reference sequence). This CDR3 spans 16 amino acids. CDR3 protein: CASSFGTGGNSYEQYF. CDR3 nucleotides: TGTGCCAGCAGTTTCGGGACAGGGGGTAACTCCTACGAGCAGTACTTC.

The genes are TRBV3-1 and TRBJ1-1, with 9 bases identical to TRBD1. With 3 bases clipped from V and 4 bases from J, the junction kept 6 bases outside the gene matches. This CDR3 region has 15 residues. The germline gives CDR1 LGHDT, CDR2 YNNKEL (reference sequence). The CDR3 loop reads CASSQGQGSSTEAFF. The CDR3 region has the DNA TGTGCCAGCAGCCAGGGACAGGGTTCGAGCACTGAAGCTTTCTTT.

The CDR3: CSVEAGVSTDTQYF. CDR3 in DNA: TGCAGCGTTGAGGCCGGGGTCAGCACAGATACGCAGTATTTT. The J gene is TRBJ2-3, the V gene TRBV29-1; D is perhaps TRBD2 (5 bases). The CDR3 loop spans 14 amino acids. In germline, CDR1 is SQVTM, CDR2 ANQGSEA. The V end lost 3 bases, the J end lost 0 bases, and 10 bases lay between the germline ends.

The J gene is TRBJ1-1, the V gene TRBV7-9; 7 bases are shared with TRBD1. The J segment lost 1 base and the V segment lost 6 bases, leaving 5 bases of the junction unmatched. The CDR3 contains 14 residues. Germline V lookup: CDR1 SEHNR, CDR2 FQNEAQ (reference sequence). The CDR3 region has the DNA TGTGCCAGCAGGTTACAGGGGCCGAACACTGAAGCTTTCTTT. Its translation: CASRLQGPNTEAFF.